This T cell receptor beta chain appears in the sequencing data of a study of cytotoxic CD8 clonotypes in ibrutinib-treated CLL. The study, taken as a whole, reports: Exceeding age-matched healthy donors, baseline clonality also tracked the counts of circulating CD8+ T cells.

This CDR3 spans 14 amino acids. Germline V gives CDR1 MDHEN, CDR2 SYDVKM. V was pared by 8 bases and J by 9 bases, with 14 bases of the junction left unmatched. The data were produced by immunoSEQ multiplex PCR, yet TCRdb's version contains in-frame clones alone and is incomplete. Here the sample spans some 200,000 clones, approximately 79% being singletons. Worth noting for this clone: Its antigen is undetermined.

The chain links TRBV28 to TRBJ2-7; 9 nucleotides align to TRBD2. This receptor was taken from a human donor with chronic lymphocytic leukemia. The sample here was PBMCs, taken after 12 months of ibrutinib treatment. DNA for the CDR3: TGTGCCAGCGGCTGGCTAGCGGGATATGGGGGGCAGTACTTC. Translation: CASGWLAGYGGQYF.